These 27 T cell receptor beta chains originate from one sample sequenced in a study of T cells in narcolepsy (dated by TCRdb to the late 2010s). The method behind the library was the immunoSEQ multiplex PCR assay. Imported from immuneACCESS, the table was reduced by TCRdb to in-frame sequences with V and J called. These copies leave out some clones; in studies compared against another copy, an unresolved V gene accounts for under half, and the cause of the remainder is not known. Within this sample are 35,000 or so clones, with roughly 88% of them counted one time only. The ten largest clonotypes hold 1.6% of the sample. The sequenced sample was CD45RA- memory CD4+ T cells from PBMCs. According to the study, the label for this sample's cell subset or site signals: memory T cells sorted ex vivo from peripheral blood. These receptors were taken from a human donor with narcolepsy.

J is TRBJ1-5 and V is TRBV4-2; D is undetermined. Germline loops: CDR1 LGHNA, CDR2 YNFKEQ. The CDR3 is 15 amino acids. V was pared by 1 base and J by 1 base, with 8 bases between. The CDR3: CASSQGTGSNQPQHF. CDR3 coding DNA: TGTGCCAGCAGCCAAGGGACGGGGAGCAATCAGCCCCAGCATTTT.

This clone was observed once. The chain recombines TRBV7-9 with TRBJ2-3; 7 bases fit TRBD2. V lost 4 bases and J lost 7; bases outside the gene matches: 14. The CDR3 is 16 residues long. Germline CDR1 reads SEHNR; CDR2 reads FQNEAQ (reference sequence). CDR3 sequence: CASSSNRDVGGNTQYF. The CDR3 nucleotides read TGTGCCAGCAGCTCCAATCGGGACGTGGGAGGGAATACGCAGTATTTT.

V gene TRBV18 combines with J gene TRBJ2-2, with D perhaps matching TRBD1 (6 bases). V was clipped by 2 bases and J by 4 bases, with 14 bases between them. Germline lookup yields CDR1 KGHSH and CDR2 LQKENI. The CDR3 is 16 amino acids. CDR3 sequence (DNA): TGTGCCAGCTCACCAAGTACAGGGTTGGGCACCGGGGAGCTGTTTTTT. Amino acids: CASSPSTGLGTGELFF.

This clone has only a few counts. The chain links TRBV21-1 to TRBJ2-7; the table's TRBD1 call for D was not verified on the DNA. TRBV21-1 is given as a pseudogene. The CDR3 sequence is 13 residues long. This CDR3 reads CARGTGEHGEQYF. The CDR3 DNA reads TGTGCCAGAGGGACAGGGGAACATGGCGAGCAGTACTTC.

The chain joins TRBV6-4 to TRBJ2-3, with 7 bases aligning to TRBD2. V lost 3 bases and J lost 1; bases outside the gene matches: 4. The germline V gene encodes CDR1 MRHNA and CDR2 SNTAGT. CDR3 length equals 15 residues. The CDR3 here is CASSERGDGTDTQYF. CDR3 coding DNA: TGTGCCAGCAGTGAACGGGGGGACGGCACAGATACGCAGTATTTT.

The V gene is TRBV11-3, the J gene TRBJ1-1; D remains unclear. The V end lost 5 bases, the J end lost 7 bases, and 11 bases lay between the germline ends. This CDR3 is built from 12 residues. CDR1 SGHNT and CDR2 YENEEA come from the germline V gene. CDR3 region: CASSTRMGEAFF. The CDR3 region has the DNA TGTGCCAGCAGCACCCGGATGGGTGAAGCTTTCTTT.

The chain is built from TRBV5-6 and TRBJ2-1, with TRBD2 matching 8 bases. This CDR3 region has 14 residues. J was trimmed by 12 bases and V by 4 bases; bases with no gene match: 12. The germline V gene encodes CDR1 SGHDT and CDR2 YYEEEE. The CDR3 spells CASSPPAGARGQFF. The CDR3 nucleotides are TGTGCCAGCAGCCCCCCAGCGGGGGCCCGGGGGCAGTTCTTC. Based on the CDR3 plus reference TRBV5-6 and TRBJ2-1, the full variable domain is DAGVTQSPTHLIKTRGQQVTLRCSPKSGHDTVSWYQQALGQGPQFIFQYYEEEERQRGNFPDRFSGHQFPNYSSELNVNALLLGDSALYLCASSPPAGARGQFFGPGTRLTVL.

This chain connects TRBV7-2 to TRBJ2-5, with D perhaps TRBD2 (6 bases). The CDR3 is 16 amino acids. With 4 bases removed from V and 2 bases from J, the gap between germline ends came to 17 bases. Germline V lookup: CDR1 SGHTA, CDR2 FQGNSA. The CDR3 nucleotides read TGTGCCAGCAGCTCGCAGGGAGGCAGGCAACAAGAGACCCAGTACTTC. This translates into CASSSQGGRQQETQYF.

This chain joins TRBV4-3 and TRBJ2-5; D may be TRBD1 or TRBD2 (5 bases each). The CDR3 loop spans 14 amino acids. The V gene's germline CDR1 is LGHNA and CDR2 YSLEER. The V gene lost 5 bases and the J gene lost 0 bases, with 10 bases spanning the gap. The chain's CDR3 is CASSTMGDQETQYF. CDR3 nucleotide sequence: TGCGCCAGCAGCACGATGGGGGACCAAGAGACCCAGTACTTC.

This chain links TRBV5-4 with TRBJ1-2; the match to TRBD1 covers 7 bases. Germline V lookup: CDR1 SGHNT, CDR2 YYREEE (reference sequence). This CDR3 spans 14 amino acids. The trim removed 0 bases at V and 8 bases at J, leaving 7 bases unmatched. The CDR3 DNA is TGTGCCAGCAGCTTGGAAGGGGCAGGGGGAGGCTACACCTTC. Encoded protein: CASSLEGAGGGYTF.

The chain employs TRBV27 and TRBJ1-1; no definite D call. The germline V gene encodes CDR1 MNHEY and CDR2 SMNVEV (reference sequence). Trimming left V 5 bases short and J 5 bases short, with 15 bases between. This CDR3 spans 14 amino acids. CDR3 sequence (DNA): TGTGCCAGCAGTGCCCGGGCCTGGGAGACTGAAGCTTTCTTT. Translation gives CASSARAWETEAFF.

This clone was seen once. The genes are TRBV11-2 and TRBJ2-1; D is uncertain. The CDR3 spans 17 residues. V lost 4 bases, J lost 0 bases, and 16 bases lay in between. Germline CDR1 reads SGHAT; CDR2 reads FQNNGV. The CDR3 loop reads CASSYSGSPSSYNEQFF. CDR3 DNA sequence: TGTGCCAGCAGCTACTCCGGGTCCCCGAGCTCCTACAATGAGCAGTTCTTC.

CDR3 nucleotides: TGTGCCAGCAGTGAAGCGCGAGGGAGCACAGATACGCAGTATTTT. This codes for CASSEARGSTDTQYF. V and J are TRBV6-1 and TRBJ2-3, with a weak D call TRBD2 (5 bases). The CDR3 extends over 15 amino acids. From germline, CDR1 is MNHNS and CDR2 SASEGT. Trimming removed 0 bases at V and 0 bases at J, with 7 bases between.

This clone turned up a few times. The rearrangement joins TRBV5-4 to TRBJ1-2, with D unresolved. Between the trimmed V and J ends, which lost 5 bases and 3 bases, there was a span of 8 bases. This CDR3 comprises 12 residues. CDR1 is SGHNT and CDR2 is YYREEE in the germline V gene (reference sequence). The CDR3 sequence is CASSREDYGYTF. CDR3 nucleotide sequence: TGTGCCAGCAGTAGAGAGGACTATGGCTACACCTTC.

V usage is TRBV10-2 and J usage is TRBJ1-4; the D gene is possibly TRBD1 (6 bases). This CDR3 spans 14 amino acids. V was shortened by 10 bases and J by 5 bases, with 17 bases between the two germline ends. Germline CDR1 is WSHSY and CDR2 is SAAADI. The CDR3 bases are TGCGCCACCTACATATCCGGGGGCAATGAAAAACTGTTTTTT. It codes for CATYISGGNEKLFF.

This clone was seen a handful of times. The chain couples TRBV29-1 to TRBJ2-3, with D possibly TRBD2 on 7 matching bases. The CDR3 is 14 residues long. The V end lost 7 bases, the J end lost 7 bases, and 21 bases lay between the germline ends. Germline loops: CDR1 SQVTM, CDR2 ANQGSEA. CDR3 residues: CSALGGAAVYTQYF. The CDR3 DNA follows: TGCAGCGCCCTTGGGGGGGCGGCTGTCTATACGCAGTATTTT.

The rearrangement links TRBV6-5 to TRBJ2-7; 8 bases fit TRBD1. V was clipped by 6 bases and J by 0 bases; unmatched bases: 4. The germline V gene encodes CDR1 MNHEY and CDR2 SVGAGI. The CDR3 has 14 amino acids. CDR3 DNA: TGTGCCAGCAGCCAGGGGGCAGCCTCCTACGAGCAGTACTTC. The encoded protein is CASSQGAASYEQYF.

The CDR3 bases are TGTGCCAGTAGTATCTGGGGCGCGAATGAAAAACTGTTTTTT. This codes for CASSIWGANEKLFF. This chain uses TRBV19 with TRBJ1-4, with D perhaps TRBD1 (5 bases). Per the germline V gene, CDR1 is LNHDA and CDR2 is SQIVND (reference sequence). The V end was cut by 3 bases, the J end by 5 bases, with 10 bases between. The CDR3 covers 14 residues.

V is TRBV5-4 and J is TRBJ2-3; 7 positions agree with TRBD2. The CDR3 sequence is 16 residues long. The V and J ends lost 4 bases and 0 bases, in that order; junction bases with no gene match: 8. Germline V gene lookup returns CDR1 SGHNT and CDR2 YYREEE (reference sequence). This CDR3 reads CASSRRERASTDTQYF. Here the CDR3 DNA reads TGTGCCAGCAGCCGGCGGGAGCGGGCCAGCACAGATACGCAGTATTTT.

V usage is TRBV30 and J usage is TRBJ1-2; D remains ambiguous. CDR1 GTSNPN and CDR2 SVGIG come from the germline V gene (reference sequence). The CDR3 spans 15 residues. With 3 bases removed from V and 0 bases from J, the gap between germline ends came to 14 bases. The CDR3, as DNA: TGTGCCTGGAGCGGTATAATACGAGCTAACTATGGCTACACCTTC. This codes for CAWSGIIRANYGYTF.

The CDR3 DNA reads TGTGCCAGCAGCTTAGCCGCGACAGGCGGCAATGAGCAGTTCTTC. This codes for CASSLAATGGNEQFF. The chain uses TRBV11-2 and TRBJ2-1; TRBD1 might be the D (6 bases). This CDR3 comprises 15 residues. CDR1 is SGHAT, CDR2 FQNNGV, per germline. V lost 1 base and J 6 bases, leaving 13 bases between the germline ends.

This clone was counted a few times. This chain connects TRBV2 to TRBJ1-3; 7 nucleotides agree with TRBD1. The CDR3 runs 12 residues. V was clipped by 11 bases and J by 3 bases; unmatched bases: 4. In germline, CDR1 is SNHLY, CDR2 FYNNEI. The DNA of the CDR3 is TGTGCCTGGGGGACAGATGGAAACACCATATATTTT. Its translation: CAWGTDGNTIYF.

This chain links TRBV5-1 with TRBJ2-1, with TRBD2 matching 12 bases. With V trimmed by 4 bases and J by 6 bases, 8 bases remained unmatched. Germline loops: CDR1 SGHRS, CDR2 YFSETQ. This CDR3 has 16 amino acids. The CDR3 here is CASSAGLAGPGNEQFF. The CDR3 DNA reads as TGCGCCAGCAGCGCTGGACTAGCGGGGCCAGGCAATGAGCAGTTCTTC.

Here the CDR3 reads CASSRLGVADTQYF. The CDR3 region has the DNA TGTGCCAGCAGTCGACTGGGGGTGGCAGATACGCAGTATTTT. The chain employs TRBV6-5 and TRBJ2-3, with D perhaps given as TRBD1 or TRBD2 (5 bases each). The CDR3 covers 14 residues. Germline V lookup: CDR1 MNHEY, CDR2 SVGAGI. Trimming pared 5 bases from V and 4 bases from J, leaving 13 bases between.

The J gene is TRBJ1-2, the V gene TRBV11-3; D may be TRBD1 (6 bases). The CDR3 runs to 16 residues. The V and J ends lost 1 base and 0 bases respectively, with 12 bases between them. Per the germline V gene, CDR1 is SGHNT and CDR2 is YENEEA. The CDR3 loop reads CASSLGGDRPNYGYTF. The CDR3 bases are TGTGCCAGCAGCTTAGGCGGTGACAGGCCTAACTATGGCTACACCTTC.

The V and J genes are TRBV18 and TRBJ1-6; no clear D. The CDR3 is 14 residues long. Trimming pared 3 bases from V and 7 bases from J, leaving 10 bases between. Germline V gives CDR1 KGHSH, CDR2 LQKENI. CDR3 sequence reads: CASSPLEINSPLHF. CDR3 sequence (DNA): TGTGCCAGCTCACCTTTGGAGATCAATTCACCCCTCCACTTT.

This clone was recorded only once. V is TRBV2 and J is TRBJ1-6, with D hard to call. V shed 7 bases and J shed 7 bases, with 11 bases lying between them. This CDR3 has 13 amino acids. CDR1 and CDR2 (germline): SNHLY, FYNNEI. The DNA of the CDR3 is TGTGCCAGCAAAGAGACTCTCAATTCACCCCTCCACTTT. It is translated as CASKETLNSPLHF.